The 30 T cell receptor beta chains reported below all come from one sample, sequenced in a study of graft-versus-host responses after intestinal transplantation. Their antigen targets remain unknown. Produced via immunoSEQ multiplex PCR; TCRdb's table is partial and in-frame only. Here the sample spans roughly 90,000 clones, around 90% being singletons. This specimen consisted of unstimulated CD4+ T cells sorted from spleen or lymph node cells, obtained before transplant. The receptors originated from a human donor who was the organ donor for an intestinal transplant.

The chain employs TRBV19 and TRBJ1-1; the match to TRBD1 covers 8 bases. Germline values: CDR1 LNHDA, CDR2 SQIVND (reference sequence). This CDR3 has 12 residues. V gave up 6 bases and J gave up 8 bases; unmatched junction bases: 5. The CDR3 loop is CASRRTGTEAFF. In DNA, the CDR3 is TGTGCCAGTAGAAGGACAGGGACGGAAGCTTTCTTT.

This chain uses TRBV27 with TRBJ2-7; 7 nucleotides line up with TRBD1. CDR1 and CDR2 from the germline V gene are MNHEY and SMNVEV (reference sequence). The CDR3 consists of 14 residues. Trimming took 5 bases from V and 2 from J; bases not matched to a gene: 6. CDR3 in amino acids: CASSLRTGTYEQYF. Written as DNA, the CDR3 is TGTGCCAGCAGTCTCCGGACAGGAACCTACGAGCAGTACTTC.

DNA of the CDR3: TGTGCCAGTACGCACGATAGCCTAGACCCACCGGATACGCAGTATTTT. Its translation is CASTHDSLDPPDTQYF. The V gene is TRBV19, the J gene TRBJ2-3; D is uncertain. V was clipped by 7 bases and J by 6 bases, with 23 bases between them. Germline V gene data show CDR1 as LNHDA and CDR2 as SQIVND (reference sequence). The length of the CDR3 is 16 residues.

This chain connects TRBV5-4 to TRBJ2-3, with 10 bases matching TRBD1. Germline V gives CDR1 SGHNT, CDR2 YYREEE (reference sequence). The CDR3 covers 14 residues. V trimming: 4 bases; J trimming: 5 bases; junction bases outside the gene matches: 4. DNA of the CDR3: TGTGCCAGCAGCCTCCGGGACAGGGGAGATACGCAGTATTTT. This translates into CASSLRDRGDTQYF.

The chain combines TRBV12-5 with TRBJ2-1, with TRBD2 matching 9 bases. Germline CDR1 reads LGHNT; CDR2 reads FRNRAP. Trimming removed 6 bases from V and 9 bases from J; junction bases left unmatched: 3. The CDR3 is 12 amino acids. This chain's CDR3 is CASGTTSGEQFF. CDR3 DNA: TGTGCTAGTGGGACGACTAGCGGTGAGCAGTTCTTC.

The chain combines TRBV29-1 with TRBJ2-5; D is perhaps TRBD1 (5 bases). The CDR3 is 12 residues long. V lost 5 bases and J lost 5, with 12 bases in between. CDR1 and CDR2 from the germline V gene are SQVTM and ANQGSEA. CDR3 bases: TGCAGCGTTCGCCAGGGTGGGGAGACCCAGTACTTC. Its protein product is CSVRQGGETQYF.

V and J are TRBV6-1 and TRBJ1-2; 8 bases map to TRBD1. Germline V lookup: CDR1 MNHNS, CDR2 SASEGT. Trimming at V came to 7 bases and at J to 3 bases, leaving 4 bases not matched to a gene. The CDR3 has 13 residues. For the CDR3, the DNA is TGTGCCAGCATCCTGACAGGGGACTATGGCTACACCTTC. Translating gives CASILTGDYGYTF.

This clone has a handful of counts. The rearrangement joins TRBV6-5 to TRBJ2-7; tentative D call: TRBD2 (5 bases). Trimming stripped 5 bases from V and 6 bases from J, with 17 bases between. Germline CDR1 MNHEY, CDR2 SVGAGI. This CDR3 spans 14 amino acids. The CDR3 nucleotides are TGTGCCAGCAGTGGAACTAGAGGTTATGGCGAGCAGTACTTC. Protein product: CASSGTRGYGEQYF.

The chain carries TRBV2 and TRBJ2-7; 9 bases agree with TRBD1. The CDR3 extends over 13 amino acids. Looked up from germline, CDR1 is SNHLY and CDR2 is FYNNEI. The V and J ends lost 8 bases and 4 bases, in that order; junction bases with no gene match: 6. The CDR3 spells CASAGQGPYEQYF. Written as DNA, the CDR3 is TGTGCCAGCGCGGGACAGGGACCATACGAGCAGTACTTC.

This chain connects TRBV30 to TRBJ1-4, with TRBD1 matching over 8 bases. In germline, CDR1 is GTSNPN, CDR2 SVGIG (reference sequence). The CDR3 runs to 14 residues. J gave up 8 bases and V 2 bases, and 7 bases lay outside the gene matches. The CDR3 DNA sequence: TGTGCCTGGAGTAGGGACAGGCTGTGGGAAAAACTGTTTTTT. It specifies CAWSRDRLWEKLFF.

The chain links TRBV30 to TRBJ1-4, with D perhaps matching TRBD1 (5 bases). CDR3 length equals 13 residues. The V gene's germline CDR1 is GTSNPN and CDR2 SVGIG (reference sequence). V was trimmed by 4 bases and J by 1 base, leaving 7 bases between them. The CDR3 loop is CAWTRGTNEKLFF. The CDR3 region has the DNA TGTGCCTGGACAAGGGGAACTAATGAAAAACTGTTTTTT.

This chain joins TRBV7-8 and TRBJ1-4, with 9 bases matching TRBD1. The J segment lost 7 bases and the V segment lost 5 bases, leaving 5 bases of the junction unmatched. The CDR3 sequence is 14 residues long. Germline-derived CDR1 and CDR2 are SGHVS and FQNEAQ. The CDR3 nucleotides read TGTGCCAGCAGCCGGGACAGGGTCGTTGAAAAACTGTTTTTT. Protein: CASSRDRVVEKLFF. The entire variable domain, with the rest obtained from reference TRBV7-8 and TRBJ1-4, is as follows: GAGVSQSPRYKVAKRGQDVALRCDPISGHVSLFWYQQALGQGPEFLTYFQNEAQLDKSGLPSDRFFAERPEGSVSTLKIQRTQQEDSAVYLCASSRDRVVEKLFFGSGTQLSVL.

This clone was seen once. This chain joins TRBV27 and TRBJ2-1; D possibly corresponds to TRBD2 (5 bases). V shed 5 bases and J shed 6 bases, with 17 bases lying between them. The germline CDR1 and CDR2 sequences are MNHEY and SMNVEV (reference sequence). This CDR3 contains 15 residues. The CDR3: CASSSLASAANEQFF. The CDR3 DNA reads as TGTGCCAGCAGTAGTTTAGCGTCTGCAGCCAATGAGCAGTTCTTC.

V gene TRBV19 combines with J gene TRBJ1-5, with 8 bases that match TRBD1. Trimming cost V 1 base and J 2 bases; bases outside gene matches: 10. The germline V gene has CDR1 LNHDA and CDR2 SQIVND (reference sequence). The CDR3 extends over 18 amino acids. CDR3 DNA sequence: TGTGCCAGTAGTATAGTCCCGAACAGGGGGGGCGGCAATCAGCCCCAGCATTTT. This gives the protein CASSIVPNRGGGNQPQHF.

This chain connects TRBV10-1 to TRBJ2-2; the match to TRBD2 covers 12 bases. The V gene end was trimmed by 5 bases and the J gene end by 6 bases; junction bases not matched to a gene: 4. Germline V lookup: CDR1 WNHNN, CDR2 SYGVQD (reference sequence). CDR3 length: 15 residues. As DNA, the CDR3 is TGCGCCAGCAGTCTTGGGACTAGCGGGCCCGGGGAGCTGTTTTTT. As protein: CASSLGTSGPGELFF.

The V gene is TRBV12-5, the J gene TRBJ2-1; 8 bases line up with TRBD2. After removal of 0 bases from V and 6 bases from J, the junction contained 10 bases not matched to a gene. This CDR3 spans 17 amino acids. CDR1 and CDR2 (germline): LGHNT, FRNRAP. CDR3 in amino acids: CASGLVLGGGSLNEQFF. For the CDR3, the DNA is TGTGCTAGTGGTTTGGTACTTGGCGGGGGGTCTCTCAATGAGCAGTTCTTC.

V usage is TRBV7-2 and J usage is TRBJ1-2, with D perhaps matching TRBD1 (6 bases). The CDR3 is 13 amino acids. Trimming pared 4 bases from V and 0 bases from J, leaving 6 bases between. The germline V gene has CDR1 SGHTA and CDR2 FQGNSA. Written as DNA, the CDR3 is TGTGCCAGCAGCTGGACAGCTAACTATGGCTACACCTTC. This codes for CASSWTANYGYTF.

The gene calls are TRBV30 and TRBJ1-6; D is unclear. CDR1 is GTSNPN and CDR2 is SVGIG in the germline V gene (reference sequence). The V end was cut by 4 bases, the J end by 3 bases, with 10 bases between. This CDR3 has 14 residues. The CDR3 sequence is CAWNWSGYNSPLHF. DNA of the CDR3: TGTGCCTGGAATTGGTCCGGCTATAATTCACCCCTCCACTTT.

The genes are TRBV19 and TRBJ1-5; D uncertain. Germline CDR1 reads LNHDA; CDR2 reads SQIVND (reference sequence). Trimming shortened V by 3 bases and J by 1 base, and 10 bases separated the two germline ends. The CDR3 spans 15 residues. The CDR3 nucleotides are TGTGCCAGTAGTATGGGCGCGGGGAGCAATCAGCCCCAGCATTTT. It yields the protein CASSMGAGSNQPQHF.

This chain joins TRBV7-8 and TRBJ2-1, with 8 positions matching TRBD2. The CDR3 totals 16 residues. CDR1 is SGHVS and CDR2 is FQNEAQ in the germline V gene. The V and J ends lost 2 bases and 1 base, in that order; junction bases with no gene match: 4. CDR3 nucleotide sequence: TGTGCCAGCAGCTTAAGGGGCGGGGGGTCCTACAATGAGCAGTTCTTC. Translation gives CASSLRGGGSYNEQFF. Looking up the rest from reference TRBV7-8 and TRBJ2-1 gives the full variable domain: GAGVSQSPRYKVAKRGQDVALRCDPISGHVSLFWYQQALGQGPEFLTYFQNEAQLDKSGLPSDRFFAERPEGSVSTLKIQRTQQEDSAVYLCASSLRGGGSYNEQFFGPGTRLTVL.

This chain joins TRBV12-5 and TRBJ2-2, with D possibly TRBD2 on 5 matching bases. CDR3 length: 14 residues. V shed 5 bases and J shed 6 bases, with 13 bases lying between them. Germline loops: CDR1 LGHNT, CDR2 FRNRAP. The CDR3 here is CASGACRGSGELFF. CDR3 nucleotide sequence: TGTGCTAGTGGTGCATGTCGGGGTTCCGGGGAGCTGTTTTTT.

The CDR3 nucleotides read TGTGCCAGCAGTTCGGAACAGATGAACACTGAAGCTTTCTTT. This gives the protein CASSSEQMNTEAFF. The V call is TRBV2, the J call TRBJ1-1; D gene unclear. CDR3 size: 14 residues. The germline CDR1 and CDR2 sequences are SNHLY and FYNNEI. V lost 5 bases and J 0 bases, leaving 10 bases between the germline ends. The full variable domain, rest sourced from reference TRBV2 and TRBJ1-1, is EPEVTQTPSHQVTQMGQEVILRCVPISNHLYFYWYRQILGQKVEFLVSFYNNEISEKSEIFDDQFSVERPDGSNFTLKIRSTKLEDSAMYFCASSSEQMNTEAFFGQGTRLTVV.

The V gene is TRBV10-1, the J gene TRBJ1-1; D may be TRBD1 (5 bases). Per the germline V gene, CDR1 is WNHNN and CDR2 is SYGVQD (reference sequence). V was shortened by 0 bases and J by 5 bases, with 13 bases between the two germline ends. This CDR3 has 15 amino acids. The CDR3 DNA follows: TGCGCCAGCAGTGAGTCTCTGGCAGGGCAAACTGAAGCTTTCTTT. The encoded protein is CASSESLAGQTEAFF.

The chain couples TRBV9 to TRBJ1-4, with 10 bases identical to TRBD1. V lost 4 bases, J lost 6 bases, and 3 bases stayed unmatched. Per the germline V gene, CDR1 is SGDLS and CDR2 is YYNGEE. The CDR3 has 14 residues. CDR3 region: CASSRDRGHEKLFF. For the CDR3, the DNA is TGTGCCAGCAGCAGGGACAGGGGACATGAAAAACTGTTTTTT.

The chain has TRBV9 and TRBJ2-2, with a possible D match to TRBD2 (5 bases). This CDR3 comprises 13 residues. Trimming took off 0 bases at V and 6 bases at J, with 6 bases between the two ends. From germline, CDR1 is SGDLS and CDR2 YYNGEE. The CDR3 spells CASSVGRSGELFF. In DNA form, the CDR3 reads TGTGCCAGCAGCGTAGGGAGGTCCGGGGAGCTGTTTTTT. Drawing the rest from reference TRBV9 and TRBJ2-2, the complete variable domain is DSGVTQTPKHLITATGQRVTLRCSPRSGDLSVYWYQQSLDQGLQFLIQYYNGEERAKGNILERFSAQQFPDLHSELNLSSLELGDSALYFCASSVGRSGELFFGEGSRLTVL.

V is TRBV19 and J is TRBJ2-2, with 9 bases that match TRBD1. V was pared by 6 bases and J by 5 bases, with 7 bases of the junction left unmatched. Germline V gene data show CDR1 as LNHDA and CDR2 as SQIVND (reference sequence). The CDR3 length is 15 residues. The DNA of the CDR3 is TGTGCCAGTAGCCCACAGGGGGCATGGACCGGGGAGCTGTTTTTT. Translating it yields CASSPQGAWTGELFF.

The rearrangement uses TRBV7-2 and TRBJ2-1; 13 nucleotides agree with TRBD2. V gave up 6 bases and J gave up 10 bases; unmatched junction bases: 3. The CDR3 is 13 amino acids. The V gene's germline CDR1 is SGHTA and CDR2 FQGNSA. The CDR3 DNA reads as TGTGCCAGCAGACTAGCGGGGGGGCGGGAGCAGTTCTTC. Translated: CASRLAGGREQFF. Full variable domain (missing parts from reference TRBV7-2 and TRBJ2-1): GAGVSQSPSNKVTEKGKDVELRCDPISGHTALYWYRQSLGQGLEFLIYFQGNSAPDKSGLPSDRFSAERTGGSVSTLTIQRTQQEDSAVYLCASRLAGGREQFFGPGTRLTVL.

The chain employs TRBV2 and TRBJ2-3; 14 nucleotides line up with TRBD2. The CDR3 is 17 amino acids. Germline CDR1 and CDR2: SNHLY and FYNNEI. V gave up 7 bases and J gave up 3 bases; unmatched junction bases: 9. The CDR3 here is CASKGGLAGENTDTQYF. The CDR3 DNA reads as TGTGCCAGCAAAGGGGGACTAGCGGGAGAGAATACAGATACGCAGTATTTT. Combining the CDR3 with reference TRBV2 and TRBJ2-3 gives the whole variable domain EPEVTQTPSHQVTQMGQEVILRCVPISNHLYFYWYRQILGQKVEFLVSFYNNEISEKSEIFDDQFSVERPDGSNFTLKIRSTKLEDSAMYFCASKGGLAGENTDTQYFGPGTRLTVL.

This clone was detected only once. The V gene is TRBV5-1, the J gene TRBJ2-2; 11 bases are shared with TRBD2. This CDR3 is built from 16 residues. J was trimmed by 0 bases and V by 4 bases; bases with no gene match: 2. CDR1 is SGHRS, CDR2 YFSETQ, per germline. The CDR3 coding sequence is TGCGCCAGCAGCAAACTAGCGGGGGCGAACACCGGGGAGCTGTTTTTT. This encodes CASSKLAGANTGELFF.

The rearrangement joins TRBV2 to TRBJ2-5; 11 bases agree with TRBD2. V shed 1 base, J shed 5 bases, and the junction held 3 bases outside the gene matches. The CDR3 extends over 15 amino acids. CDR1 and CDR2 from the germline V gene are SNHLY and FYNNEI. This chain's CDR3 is CASSEGLAGLETQYF. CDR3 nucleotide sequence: TGTGCCAGCAGTGAAGGACTAGCGGGGTTGGAGACCCAGTACTTC.